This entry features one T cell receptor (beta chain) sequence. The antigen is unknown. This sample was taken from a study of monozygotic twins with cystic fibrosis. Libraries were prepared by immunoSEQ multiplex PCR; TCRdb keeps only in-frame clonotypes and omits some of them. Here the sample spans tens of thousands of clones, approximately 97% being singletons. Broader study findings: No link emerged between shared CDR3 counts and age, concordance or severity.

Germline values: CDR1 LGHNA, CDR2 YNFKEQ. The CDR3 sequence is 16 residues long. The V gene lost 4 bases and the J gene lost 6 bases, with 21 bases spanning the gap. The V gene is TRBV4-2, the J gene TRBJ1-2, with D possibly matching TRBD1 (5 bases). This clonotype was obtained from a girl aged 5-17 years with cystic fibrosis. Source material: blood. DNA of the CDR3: TGTGCCAGCAGCCGACCGCAGGGAGAAGACCTAAATGGCTACACCTTC. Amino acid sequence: CASSRPQGEDLNGYTF.